The 9 T cell receptor beta chains listed next were all sequenced from one sample in a study of shared clonotypes between healthy human individuals. Terminally differentiated effector memory CD45RA+ cells were excluded by CCR7 positive selection of CD45RO-negative cells. Only in-frame clones appear in the TCRdb table, and some are missing; sequencing was by immunoSEQ multiplex PCR. The repertoire holds under 700,000 clones, with 95% as singletons. The specimen was naive CD8+ T cells sorted from blood. These receptor sequences come from a woman aged 30 to 39 in good health.

The chain links TRBV5-1 to TRBJ2-3, with D possibly being TRBD1 or TRBD2 (5 bases each). The CDR3 spans 14 residues. Germline V lookup: CDR1 SGHRS, CDR2 YFSETQ. With 4 bases removed from V and 0 bases from J, the gap between germline ends came to 9 bases. The CDR3 loop reads CASSPGRSTDTQYF. The CDR3 region has the DNA TGCGCCAGCAGCCCGGGACGGAGCACAGATACGCAGTATTTT. Variable domain in full (rest from reference TRBV5-1 and TRBJ2-3): KAGVTQTPRYLIKTRGQQVTLSCSPISGHRSVSWYQQTPGQGLQFLFEYFSETQRNKGNFPGRFSGRQFSNSRSEMNVSTLELGDSALYLCASSPGRSTDTQYFGPGTRLTVL.

The rearrangement links TRBV5-3 to TRBJ2-7, with 13 bases lining up with TRBD2. TRBV5-3 is assigned to the ORF class and has an uncertain function. V dropped 8 bases and J dropped 3; count of bases not matched to a gene: 8. The CDR3 sequence is 15 residues long. CDR3 bases: TGTGCCAGCAGCGAACTAGCGGGAGGGGTCTACGAGCAGTACTTC. Protein: CASSELAGGVYEQYF.

The V gene is TRBV2, the J gene TRBJ1-3; D gene unclear. The ends were cut back, 7 bases at V and 1 base at J, with 14 bases in the middle. The CDR3 has 15 amino acids. Germline values: CDR1 SNHLY, CDR2 FYNNEI. In DNA form, the CDR3 reads TGTGCCAGCACGCTCGGGCAGTGGTCTGGAAACACCATATATTTT. Its protein product is CASTLGQWSGNTIYF.

The genes are TRBV28 and TRBJ2-7; D unclear. This CDR3 is built from 14 residues. CDR1 and CDR2 from the germline V gene are MDHEN and SYDVKM. V lost 5 bases, J lost 1 base, and 12 bases lay in between. The CDR3 here is CASSNGARSYEQYF. The CDR3, as DNA: TGTGCCAGCAGTAACGGAGCGAGATCCTACGAGCAGTACTTC. Filled out from reference TRBV28 and TRBJ2-7, the complete variable domain reads DVKVTQSSRYLVKRTGEKVFLECVQDMDHENMFWYRQDPGLGLRLIYFSYDVKMKEKGDIPEGYSVSREKKERFSLILESASTNQTSMYLCASSNGARSYEQYFGPGTRLTVT.

This clone was picked up one time. This chain links TRBV28 with TRBJ2-7; the D gene is possibly TRBD1 (6 bases). This CDR3 is 14 amino acids long. Germline CDR1 is MDHEN and CDR2 is SYDVKM. Trimming took off 5 bases at V and 3 bases at J, with 14 bases between the two ends. The chain's CDR3 is CASSLHRDIYEQYF. The CDR3 DNA reads TGTGCCAGCAGTCTCCACCGGGACATCTACGAGCAGTACTTC.

The chain recombines TRBV6-1 with TRBJ2-3, with 9 bases aligning to TRBD2. V was clipped by 1 base and J by 3 bases; unmatched bases: 5. The CDR3 consists of 16 residues. The germline gives CDR1 MNHNS, CDR2 SASEGT. The CDR3, as DNA: TGTGCCAGCAGTGAAGAGGCTAGCGGGGAAACAGATACGCAGTATTTT. This sequence encodes CASSEEASGETDTQYF.

The rearrangement links TRBV5-6 to TRBJ2-7; no reliable D call. From germline, CDR1 is SGHDT and CDR2 YYEEEE. The CDR3 is 12 amino acids. Trimming shortened V by 0 bases and J by 9 bases, and 10 bases separated the two germline ends. The CDR3 bases are TGTGCCAGCAGCTTGGAAGGGATCGGGCAGTACTTC. Protein: CASSLEGIGQYF.

The J gene is TRBJ2-3, the V gene TRBV4-1, with 9 bases fitting TRBD1. Trimming cost V 4 bases and J 7 bases; bases outside gene matches: 9. Germline CDR1 reads MGHRA; CDR2 reads YSYEKL. The CDR3 spans 15 residues. CDR3 DNA sequence: TGCGCCAGCAGCCCTACGGGGGACAGGGCCTATACGCAGTATTTT. Amino acids: CASSPTGDRAYTQYF.

Here the CDR3 reads CASSSTRDPSYEQYF. DNA for the CDR3: TGTGCCAGCAGTTCTACCCGGGATCCCTCCTACGAGCAGTACTTC. This chain uses TRBV28 with TRBJ2-7; the D gene is possibly TRBD2 (5 bases). V shed 4 bases and J shed 0 bases, with 13 bases lying between them. The CDR3 length is 15 residues. Germline CDR1 and CDR2: MDHEN and SYDVKM. The complete variable domain, with remaining parts taken from reference TRBV28 and TRBJ2-7, reads DVKVTQSSRYLVKRTGEKVFLECVQDMDHENMFWYRQDPGLGLRLIYFSYDVKMKEKGDIPEGYSVSREKKERFSLILESASTNQTSMYLCASSSTRDPSYEQYFGPGTRLTVT.